Each of the 26 T cell receptor beta chains below was sequenced from the same sample in a study of T cells in tuberculosis. Profiled with immunoSEQ multiplex PCR; TCRdb holds only in-frame clones, not every one. Of about 41,000 clones detected, around 96% appear once; the ten largest clones hold roughly 3.6%. Sequencing input: PBMCs. The receptors were sampled from a donor aged 10 to 29 with latent tuberculosis or without tuberculosis infection.

This rearrangement joins TRBV5-4 to TRBJ1-1; D gene ambiguous. Germline V CDR1 and CDR2: SGHNT, YYREEE (reference sequence). V shed 4 bases and J shed 1 base, with 8 bases lying between them. The CDR3 totals 13 residues. The CDR3 reads CASSLSQNTEAFF. In DNA form, the CDR3 reads TGTGCCAGCAGCCTTAGTCAGAACACTGAAGCTTTCTTT.

The chain carries TRBV9 and TRBJ1-4, with D possibly matching TRBD1 (6 bases). V lost 0 bases and J lost 11, with 17 bases in between. CDR1 and CDR2 from the germline V gene are SGDLS and YYNGEE. The CDR3 contains 15 residues. This CDR3 reads CASSVGSLGQGKLFF. Here the CDR3 DNA reads TGTGCCAGCAGCGTAGGTAGTCTCGGGCAGGGGAAACTGTTTTTT.

The chain employs TRBV18 and TRBJ1-2, with D tentatively TRBD1 (6 bases). CDR1 and CDR2 (germline): KGHSH, LQKENI. Trimming removed 3 bases from V and 8 bases from J, with 19 bases in between. The CDR3 covers 15 residues. CDR3 bases: TGTGCCAGCTCACCCACCTTGGACAGTGGGGAGGGCTACACCTTC. Protein: CASSPTLDSGEGYTF.

This chain joins TRBV28 and TRBJ1-5; 8 bases agree with TRBD1. This CDR3 has 19 residues. Germline values: CDR1 MDHEN, CDR2 SYDVKM. Trimming removed 4 bases from V and 1 base from J; junction bases left unmatched: 15. This CDR3 reads CASSSDRVVGAWSNQPQHF. DNA for the CDR3: TGTGCCAGCAGTTCGGACAGGGTGGTCGGAGCGTGGAGCAATCAGCCCCAGCATTTT.

The CDR3 bases are TGCGCCAGCAGCCAAGGTGATAGACTCTACGAGCAGTACTTC. This sequence encodes CASSQGDRLYEQYF. V usage is TRBV4-1 and J usage is TRBJ2-7, with unresolved D. Trimming took off 1 base at V and 3 bases at J, with 10 bases between the two ends. The CDR3 loop spans 14 amino acids. Germline V gene data show CDR1 as MGHRA and CDR2 as YSYEKL.

The rearrangement joins TRBV5-4 to TRBJ2-1, with 8 bases identical to TRBD2. Per germline, CDR1 SGHNT and CDR2 YYREEE (reference sequence). With 4 bases clipped from V and 9 bases from J, the junction kept 6 bases outside the gene matches. CDR3 length equals 13 residues. CDR3: CASSPGGAGEQFF. Here the CDR3 DNA reads TGTGCCAGCAGCCCGGGAGGGGCCGGTGAGCAGTTCTTC.

The chain couples TRBV28 to TRBJ2-3; 7 nucleotides align to TRBD1. Losses at the gene ends were 11 bases for V and 4 bases for J; bases not matched to a gene: 6. This CDR3 is built from 12 residues. Germline values: CDR1 MDHEN, CDR2 SYDVKM. CDR3 DNA sequence: TGTGCCGAACAGGGGTACGCAGATACGCAGTATTTT. This gives the protein CAEQGYADTQYF.

V gene TRBV27 combines with J gene TRBJ1-2, with D possibly TRBD1 on 5 matching bases. This CDR3 region has 17 residues. V was pared by 3 bases and J by 3 bases, with 20 bases between. Germline-derived CDR1 and CDR2 are MNHEY and SMNVEV (reference sequence). The DNA for the CDR3 is TGTGCCAGCAGTTTTTGGAAGGGGAAACGTACCCACTATGGCTACACCTTC. This sequence encodes CASSFWKGKRTHYGYTF.

This chain uses TRBV19 with TRBJ2-7, with a weak D call TRBD2 (5 bases). Germline CDR1 reads LNHDA; CDR2 reads SQIVND (reference sequence). Trimming took 11 bases from V and 4 from J, leaving 18 bases between them. This CDR3 comprises 13 residues. CDR3 residues: CASGPRSAYEQYF. The CDR3 DNA reads TGTGCCTCGGGCCCCCGTAGCGCATACGAGCAGTACTTC.

The chain is built from TRBV28 and TRBJ1-5; no reliable D call. This CDR3 spans 10 amino acids. Germline V CDR1 and CDR2: MDHEN, SYDVKM. V gave up 3 bases and J gave up 8 bases, with 2 bases separating them. CDR3 in DNA: TGTGCCAGCAGTTTTAAGCCCCAGCATTTT. Translation gives CASSFKPQHF. Supplemented by reference TRBV28 and TRBJ1-5, the full variable domain reads DVKVTQSSRYLVKRTGEKVFLECVQDMDHENMFWYRQDPGLGLRLIYFSYDVKMKEKGDIPEGYSVSREKKERFSLILESASTNQTSMYLCASSFKPQHFGDGTRLSIL.

The gene calls are TRBV9 and TRBJ2-1, with TRBD2 matching 11 bases. The CDR3 consists of 16 residues. The germline CDR1 and CDR2 sequences are SGDLS and YYNGEE. J lost 7 bases, V lost 3 bases, and 9 bases had no gene match. CDR3 loop: CASSGVAGGPGNEQFF. CDR3 coding DNA: TGTGCCAGCAGCGGCGTAGCGGGGGGGCCTGGTAATGAGCAGTTCTTC.

This chain uses TRBV9 with TRBJ2-5; 9 bases map to TRBD1. The CDR3 has 15 amino acids. Losses at the gene ends were 3 bases for V and 1 base for J; bases not matched to a gene: 4. Germline values: CDR1 SGDLS, CDR2 YYNGEE. The CDR3 here is CASSASTGGQETQYF. CDR3 coding DNA: TGTGCCAGCAGCGCTTCGACAGGGGGCCAAGAGACCCAGTACTTC.

This chain connects TRBV7-9 to TRBJ1-1; 7 nucleotides match TRBD1. This CDR3 spans 15 amino acids. With V trimmed by 6 bases and J by 1 base, 8 bases remained unmatched. CDR1 is SEHNR, CDR2 FQNEAQ, per germline (reference sequence). The CDR3 sequence: CASRPRWTGNTEAFF. The CDR3 DNA sequence: TGTGCCAGCAGACCCAGGTGGACAGGGAACACTGAAGCTTTCTTT.

The V gene is TRBV5-4, the J gene TRBJ1-4; perhaps TRBD1 as D (5 bases). The V end lost 4 bases, the J end lost 7 bases, and 14 bases lay between the germline ends. This CDR3 region has 14 residues. Germline V lookup: CDR1 SGHNT, CDR2 YYREEE (reference sequence). CDR3 in amino acids: CASSPGRGGEKLFF. CDR3 bases: TGTGCCAGCAGCCCTGGGAGGGGAGGTGAAAAACTGTTTTTT.

The chain joins TRBV29-1 to TRBJ2-3; D unresolved. V shed 4 bases and J shed 3 bases, with 5 bases lying between them. There are 11 residues in the CDR3. From germline, CDR1 is SQVTM and CDR2 ANQGSEA. DNA of the CDR3: TGCAGCGTTGGCCGGACAGATACGCAGTATTTT. Translation: CSVGRTDTQYF.

The chain joins TRBV19 to TRBJ1-1; D is uncertain. The CDR3 has 13 residues. The germline V and J ends were trimmed by 5 bases and 1 base, with 8 bases remaining between them. CDR1 and CDR2 from the germline V gene are LNHDA and SQIVND (reference sequence). The CDR3 is CASSSTGNTEAFF. CDR3 nucleotide sequence: TGTGCCAGTAGTTCGACGGGGAACACTGAAGCTTTCTTT.

Only a few counts were recorded for this clone. The chain has TRBV5-1 and TRBJ2-1, with no clear D. Per germline, CDR1 SGHRS and CDR2 YFSETQ. This CDR3 spans 14 amino acids. Deletions cut 6 bases from V and 1 base from J, with 11 bases between. This CDR3 reads CASTVSPSYNEQFF. In nucleotides, the CDR3 is TGCGCCAGCACTGTTTCCCCGTCCTACAATGAGCAGTTCTTC.

The rearrangement uses TRBV19 and TRBJ1-2; D might be TRBD1 (6 bases). In germline, CDR1 is LNHDA, CDR2 SQIVND (reference sequence). The CDR3 is made up of 15 amino acids. V was trimmed by 4 bases and J by 7 bases, leaving 19 bases between them. DNA of the CDR3: TGTGCCAGTAGTACCCATTCCGGGACACCAAGTGGCTACACCTTC. Translated: CASSTHSGTPSGYTF. The full variable domain, with the rest looked up from reference TRBV19 and TRBJ1-2, is DGGITQSPKYLFRKEGQNVTLSCEQNLNHDAMYWYRQDPGQGLRLIYYSQIVNDFQKGDIAEGYSVSREKKESFPLTVTSAQKNPTAFYLCASSTHSGTPSGYTFGSGTRLTVV.

This clone was observed a single time. V is TRBV30 and J is TRBJ1-1; TRBD1 aligns across 9 bases. There are 10 residues in the CDR3. Germline assignment: CDR1 GTSNPN and CDR2 SVGIG (reference sequence). The CDR3: CAQQGAEAFF. DNA of the CDR3: TGTGCTCAACAGGGGGCCGAAGCTTTCTTT.

This clone was counted only a few times. This chain links TRBV25-1 with TRBJ2-3; possibly TRBD1 for D (5 bases). Germline values: CDR1 MGHDK, CDR2 SYGVNS. This CDR3 is 14 amino acids long. V shed 1 base and J shed 2 bases, with 7 bases lying between them. CDR3 DNA: TGTGCCAGCAGTGAATTACAGGCCACAGATACGCAGTATTTT. This encodes CASSELQATDTQYF.

The V and J genes are TRBV27 and TRBJ2-7; weak D call: TRBD2 (6 bases). V lost 10 bases to trimming and J lost 2 bases, with 9 bases between them. Germline V gene lookup returns CDR1 MNHEY and CDR2 SMNVEV (reference sequence). The CDR3 sequence is 11 residues long. CDR3 residues: CATRRAYEQYF. The DNA of the CDR3 is TGTGCCACAAGGAGGGCCTACGAGCAGTACTTC.

The J gene is TRBJ2-3, the V gene TRBV10-2, with 8 bases lining up with TRBD1. CDR1 WSHSY and CDR2 SAAADI come from the germline V gene. This CDR3 comprises 14 residues. With 10 bases clipped from V and 2 bases from J, the junction kept 8 bases outside the gene matches. CDR3 nucleotide sequence: TGCGCCACCAGGCAGGGGGCCAACACAGATACGCAGTATTTT. Residues: CATRQGANTDTQYF.

The gene calls are TRBV5-1 and TRBJ2-2; the D is unclear. This CDR3 has 15 amino acids. Trimming took 1 base from V and 3 from J, leaving 10 bases between them. CDR1 is SGHRS and CDR2 is YFSETQ in the germline V gene. The CDR3 spells CASSLRRDYTGELFF. CDR3 nucleotides: TGCGCCAGCAGCTTGCGCAGAGACTACACCGGGGAGCTGTTTTTT.

The CDR3 is CASSFFGPGETQYF. The CDR3 region has the DNA TGCGCCAGCAGCTTCTTCGGACCGGGGGAGACCCAGTACTTC. The chain has TRBV5-1 and TRBJ2-5, with D maybe TRBD2 (5 bases). The germline V and J ends were trimmed by 2 bases and 5 bases, with 13 bases remaining between them. The CDR3 is 14 residues long. CDR1 SGHRS and CDR2 YFSETQ come from the germline V gene.

In the case of this clone: The sample contains more than one DNA sequence encoding this CDR3. The rearrangement links TRBV29-1 to TRBJ2-2; possible D gene TRBD2, 6 bases. Trimming took off 3 bases at V and 6 bases at J, with 8 bases between the two ends. Germline V gene sequence: CDR1 SQVTM, CDR2 ANQGSEA. This CDR3 region has 12 residues. The CDR3 protein is CSVERGAGELFF. The CDR3 DNA reads TGCAGCGTTGAGCGGGGAGCCGGGGAGCTGTTTTTT.

The CDR3 is CASSPGIMNTEAFF. The CDR3 DNA is TGTGCCAGCAGCCCCGGGATCATGAACACTGAAGCTTTCTTT. This sequence joins TRBV13 and TRBJ1-1; D not certain. The V gene's germline CDR1 is PRHDT and CDR2 FYEKMQ (reference sequence). The CDR3 covers 14 residues. V was trimmed by 5 bases and J by 0 bases, leaving 10 bases between them.